This T cell receptor beta chain was captured in a study of control samples from healthy donors and cancer patients. Assay: immunoSEQ multiplex PCR; the TCRdb copy retains only in-frame clones and omits some. The sample lists 110,000 to 150,000 clones; around 90% were seen once. Trimming stripped 4 bases from V and 6 bases from J, with 8 bases between. Per germline, CDR1 KGHDR and CDR2 SFDVKD. The CDR3 has 13 residues. The sequenced sample consisted of blood. The chain carries TRBV24-1 and TRBJ2-2, with D uncertain. This receptor was taken from a man aged 25 to 40 in good health. The CDR3 DNA is TGTGCCACCAGTGACCCCTTAGCCGGGGAGCTGTTTTTT. Translating it yields CATSDPLAGELFF.